This entry describes one TCR beta chain. Its antigen is currently unknown. Trimming removed 3 bases from V and 5 bases from J, with 14 bases in between. Germline V gene sequence: CDR1 MDHEN, CDR2 SYDVKM. This CDR3 has 15 amino acids. Clones were read by immunoSEQ multiplex PCR, and TCRdb kept only the in-frame ones, dropping some. The repertoire has 140,000 or so clones, 93% of them found once; the top ten carry 10% to 15%. The entry originates in a study of T cell responses to AZD1222 COVID-19 vaccine. Study-wide results and caveats: Spike-specific TCR breadth and depth went up after people got two AZD1222 doses.

Here the sequenced sample was peripheral blood, taken after recovery from COVID-19. The source of this sequence is an adult who had recovered from COVID-19. The V and J genes are TRBV28 and TRBJ2-1, with D perhaps TRBD2 (6 bases). The CDR3: CASSFGGIVDNEQFF. The CDR3 bases are TGTGCCAGCAGTTTCGGAGGGATCGTGGACAATGAGCAGTTCTTC.